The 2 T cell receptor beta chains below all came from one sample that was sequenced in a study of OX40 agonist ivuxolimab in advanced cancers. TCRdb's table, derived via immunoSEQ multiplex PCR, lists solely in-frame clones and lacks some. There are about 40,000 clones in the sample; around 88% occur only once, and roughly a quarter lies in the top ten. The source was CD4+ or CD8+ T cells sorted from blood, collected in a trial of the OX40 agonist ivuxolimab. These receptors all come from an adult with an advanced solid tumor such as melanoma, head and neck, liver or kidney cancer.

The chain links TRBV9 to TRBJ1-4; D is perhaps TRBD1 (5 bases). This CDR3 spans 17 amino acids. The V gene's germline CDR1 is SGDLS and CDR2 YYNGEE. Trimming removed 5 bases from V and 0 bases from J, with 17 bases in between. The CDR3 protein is CASSPRRGLATNEKLFF. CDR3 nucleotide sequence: TGTGCCAGCAGTCCCCGGAGGGGCCTCGCAACTAATGAAAAACTGTTTTTT.

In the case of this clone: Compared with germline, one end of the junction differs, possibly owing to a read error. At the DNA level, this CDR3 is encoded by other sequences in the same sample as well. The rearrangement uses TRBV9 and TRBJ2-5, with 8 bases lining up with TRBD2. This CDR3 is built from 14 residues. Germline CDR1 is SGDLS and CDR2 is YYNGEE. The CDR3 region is CASSVAGLEETQYF. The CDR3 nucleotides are TGTGCCAGCAGTGTAGCGGGGCTCGAGGAGACCCAGTACTTC.